This entry lists 24 T cell receptor beta chains sequenced from one sample in a study of post-analysis software for immune sequencing data. Presence of unique molecular identifiers characterized the TCR beta cDNA libraries. Each CDR3 protein is one row after TCRdb ran MiXCR on the PCR reads. The sample has roughly 150,000 distinct CDR3 sequences, 35% to 40% seen once; the top ten hold approximately 30%. The sequenced sample was blood, obtained after autologous hematopoietic stem cell transplantation. Every receptor here comes from a girl aged 5-17 years with multiple sclerosis.

This clonotype was seen a handful of times. The chain joins TRBV5-5 to TRBJ2-5; possibly TRBD2 for D (6 bases). Trimming shortened V by 6 bases and J by 5 bases, and 14 bases separated the two germline ends. Germline V CDR1 and CDR2: SGHKS, YYEKEE (reference sequence). The CDR3 has 13 residues. CDR3 amino acids: CASTRGGMETQYF. In nucleotides, the CDR3 is TGTGCCAGCACCCGCGGCGGGATGGAGACCCAGTACTTC.

This clonotype was detected only a few times. The chain combines TRBV12-3 or TRBV12-4 with TRBJ2-3; 9 positions agree with TRBD2. V shed 3 bases and J 6 bases; nucleotides not matched to a gene: 7. This CDR3 comprises 15 residues. CDR3 sequence (DNA): TGTGCCAGCAGTTTGGGGACTAGCTCGAGGGATACGCAGTATTTT. This codes for CASSLGTSSRDTQYF.

The J gene is TRBJ2-3, the V gene TRBV28; no firm D call. Trimming removed 7 bases from V and 9 bases from J, with 20 bases in between. Germline values: CDR1 MDHEN, CDR2 SYDVKM. This CDR3 is 14 amino acids long. CDR3 amino acids: CASTEEGYRRTQYF. CDR3 DNA: TGTGCCAGCACAGAAGAAGGTTACAGACGGACGCAGTATTTT.

V and J are TRBV10-3 and TRBJ2-5; 9 bases are a match to TRBD1. CDR1 is ENHRY, CDR2 SYGVKD, per germline. After removal of 5 bases from V and 11 bases from J, the junction contained 9 bases not matched to a gene. The CDR3 is 13 residues long. Here the CDR3 DNA reads TGTGCCATCAGTTGGGACAGGGTCGATGAGCAGTACTTC. Residues: CAISWDRVDEQYF.

This clonotype was observed many times. The genes are TRBV24-1 and TRBJ2-1, with D possibly TRBD2 on 6 matching bases. Trimming shortened V by 3 bases and J by 8 bases, and 13 bases separated the two germline ends. CDR3 length: 14 residues. The germline CDR1 and CDR2 sequences are KGHDR and SFDVKD. The CDR3 DNA is TGTGCCACCAGTGATCTCCGACCGGGGGATGAGCAGTTCTTC. Amino acids: CATSDLRPGDEQFF.

This clonotype showed up just a few times. The chain is built from TRBV20-1 and TRBJ2-7, with D possibly being TRBD2 (5 bases). V lost 0 bases, J lost 3 bases, and 15 bases lay in between. The CDR3 has 15 amino acids. Germline V gene data show CDR1 as DFQATT and CDR2 as SNEGSKA (reference sequence). The CDR3 coding sequence is TGCAGTGCTAGAGATAGGAGGAAAAACAGCTACGAGCAGTACTTC. Amino acid sequence: CSARDRRKNSYEQYF.

This clonotype occurred once. The CDR3: CAGGDRGTYEQYF. CDR3 DNA sequence: TGTGCCGGCGGGGACAGGGGGACCTACGAGCAGTACTTC. V gene TRBV6-1 combines with J gene TRBJ2-7, with 11 nucleotides matching TRBD1. V lost 11 bases, J lost 2 bases, and 5 bases stayed unmatched. Germline V gene lookup returns CDR1 MNHNS and CDR2 SASEGT. The CDR3 length is 13 residues.

With regard to this clonotype: One end of the junction is discordant with germline, which a read error may explain. Here the CDR3 DNA reads TGTGCCGGCAGACCTTACAGGGATACAGATACGCAGTATTTT. As protein: CAGRPYRDTDTQYF. The chain uses TRBV5-6 and TRBJ2-3; D is possibly TRBD1 (6 bases). CDR3 length equals 14 residues. CDR1 is SGHDT and CDR2 is YYEEEE in the germline V gene. The full variable domain, completed using reference TRBV5-6 and TRBJ2-3, is DAGVTQSPTHLIKTRGQQVTLRCSPKSGHDTVSWYQQALGQGPQFIFQYYEEEERQRGNFPDRFSGHQFPNYSSELNVNALLLGDSALYLCAGRPYRDTDTQYFGPGTRLTVL.

This clonotype was seen at least ten times. The rearrangement links TRBV12-3 or TRBV12-4 to TRBJ2-7; D is ambiguous. The CDR3 has 11 amino acids. V shed 2 bases and J shed 5 bases, with 4 bases lying between them. CDR3 sequence (DNA): TGTGCCAGCAGTTTATTGGACGAGCAGTACTTC. It specifies CASSLLDEQYF.

This clonotype was observed a handful of times. The V gene is TRBV30, the J gene TRBJ2-5; D gene ambiguous. V lost 1 base to trimming and J lost 4 bases, with 7 bases between them. CDR3 length: 12 residues. The germline V gene encodes CDR1 GTSNPN and CDR2 SVGIG (reference sequence). The CDR3, as DNA: TGTGCCTGGAGTGCCGGCGGAGAGACCCAGTACTTC. Its translation is CAWSAGGETQYF.

A few counts support this clonotype. The chain carries TRBV3-1 and TRBJ1-5; D perhaps matches TRBD1 (6 bases). Germline loops: CDR1 LGHDT, CDR2 YNNKEL (reference sequence). This CDR3 has 16 amino acids. The ends were cut back, 0 bases at V and 0 bases at J, with 9 bases in the middle. The DNA of the CDR3 is TGTGCCAGCAGCCAAGATAGAGGGGGTAGCAATCAGCCCCAGCATTTT. Translating gives CASSQDRGGSNQPQHF.

The sample holds many counts of this clonotype. The chain couples TRBV6-6 to TRBJ1-2, with D unresolved. V dropped 5 bases and J dropped 4 bases, with 20 bases sitting between them. The germline V gene has CDR1 MNHNY and CDR2 SVGAGI (reference sequence). The CDR3 loop spans 16 amino acids. For the CDR3, the DNA is TGTGCCAGCAGTCCCGCGCCCACAGTCTTGATCTATGGCTACACCTTC. This translates into CASSPAPTVLIYGYTF.

This clonotype was seen only a few times. CDR3 region: CASGFSDQETQYF. The CDR3 region has the DNA TGTGCTAGTGGTTTTAGCGATCAAGAGACCCAGTACTTC. This chain connects TRBV12-5 to TRBJ2-5; a possible D gene is TRBD2 (5 bases). This CDR3 is built from 13 residues. Germline lookup yields CDR1 LGHNT and CDR2 FRNRAP. V lost 3 bases and J 2 bases, leaving 7 bases between the germline ends.

Remarks on this clonotype: Compared with germline, one end of the junction differs, possibly owing to a read error. The CDR3 nucleotides are TGCAGGGCTAGGAGGGCAGCAGATACGCAGTATTTT. Translation: CRARRAADTQYF. The V call is TRBV20-1, the J call TRBJ2-3; maybe TRBD2 (6 bases). The CDR3 is 12 amino acids. Germline CDR1 DFQATT, CDR2 SNEGSKA (reference sequence).

This clonotype was seen more than once but under ten times. The V and J genes are TRBV28 and TRBJ1-2; 7 bases line up with TRBD1. V was clipped by 5 bases and J by 0 bases; unmatched bases: 9. This CDR3 has 16 amino acids. CDR1 and CDR2 (germline): MDHEN, SYDVKM. The CDR3 is CASSLPGQLANYGYTF. Here the CDR3 DNA reads TGTGCCAGCAGTCTTCCGGGACAGTTAGCTAACTATGGCTACACCTTC.

The chain recombines TRBV29-1 with TRBJ2-3; D uncertain. This CDR3 comprises 10 residues. The germline CDR1 and CDR2 sequences are SQVTM and ANQGSEA. V lost 6 bases and J 1 base, leaving 2 bases between the germline ends. CDR3 nucleotides: TGCAGCGTAGGCACAGATACGCAGTATTTT. Residues: CSVGTDTQYF.

This clonotype showed up many times. The chain recombines TRBV10-3 with TRBJ2-7; D is unresolved. Trimming removed 11 bases at V and 4 bases at J, with 15 bases between. The CDR3 runs 12 residues. Germline V lookup: CDR1 ENHRY, CDR2 SYGVKD. The CDR3 DNA follows: TGTGCCGTCGGGCTAGGAAATTACGAGCAGTACTTC. This codes for CAVGLGNYEQYF.

The rearrangement uses TRBV27 and TRBJ2-1; 8 positions agree with TRBD2. The germline CDR1 and CDR2 sequences are MNHEY and SMNVEV (reference sequence). The CDR3 contains 14 residues. The ends lost 3 bases at V and 9 bases at J; junction bases unmatched: 7. CDR3 nucleotides: TGTGCCAGCAGTTTCGGGGTGCGGGAGGCTGAGCAGTTCTTC. The encoded protein is CASSFGVREAEQFF.

In the case of this clonotype: With a much larger clone just one base away, this may be a read error. The chain recombines TRBV20-1 with TRBJ2-1, with 11 bases that match TRBD2. The CDR3 is 13 residues long. From germline, CDR1 is DFQATT and CDR2 SNEGSKA (reference sequence). The CDR3 nucleotides read TGCAGTGCTAGGACTAGCGGGAACAATGAGCTGTTCTTC. It encodes CSARTSGNNELFF.

This clonotype was seen a handful of times. J is TRBJ2-3 and V is TRBV9; D gene uncertain. The CDR3 totals 15 residues. The V gene's germline CDR1 is SGDLS and CDR2 YYNGEE. Trimming took 7 bases from V and 2 from J, leaving 17 bases between them. The CDR3 DNA follows: TGTGCCAGCTCCCAGGTAGCTTGGTTCACAGATACGCAGTATTTT. Encoded protein: CASSQVAWFTDTQYF.

This clonotype has more than one count but fewer than ten. This rearrangement joins TRBV7-9 to TRBJ2-1; unclear D gene. The CDR3 sequence is 15 residues long. Germline CDR1 and CDR2: SEHNR and FQNEAQ (reference sequence). V was trimmed by 3 bases and J by 2 bases, leaving 11 bases between them. The CDR3 DNA follows: TGTGCCAGCAGCTTTTCGGATGCGGCCTACAATGAGCAGTTCTTC. Its translation is CASSFSDAAYNEQFF.

The rearrangement uses TRBV20-1 and TRBJ2-7; D may match TRBD1 or TRBD2 (6 bases each). V lost 2 bases and J 2 bases, leaving 16 bases between the germline ends. Germline loops: CDR1 DFQATT, CDR2 SNEGSKA (reference sequence). The CDR3 spans 15 residues. The CDR3 DNA is TGCAGTGCTAGAAGGGGGGCATATACCACCTACGAGCAGTACTTC. Translating gives CSARRGAYTTYEQYF.

This clonotype occurred a few times. The CDR3 bases are TGCAGTGCTCCCCAGGGGGCGCCCGGCTACACCTTC. Its translation is CSAPQGAPGYTF. This chain uses TRBV20-1 with TRBJ1-2, with 8 bases aligning to TRBD1. The V gene's germline CDR1 is DFQATT and CDR2 SNEGSKA (reference sequence). The CDR3 covers 12 residues. The V segment lost 5 bases and the J segment 8 bases; nucleotides outside the gene matches: 7.

The chain recombines TRBV20-1 with TRBJ2-6, with 7 bases matching TRBD2. With V trimmed by 0 bases and J by 2 bases, 4 bases remained unmatched. CDR3 length: 16 amino acids. Germline CDR1 reads DFQATT; CDR2 reads SNEGSKA (reference sequence). Here the CDR3 reads CSAREGAGAGANVLTF. For the CDR3, the DNA is TGCAGTGCTAGAGAAGGTGCGGGGGCTGGGGCCAACGTCCTGACTTTC.